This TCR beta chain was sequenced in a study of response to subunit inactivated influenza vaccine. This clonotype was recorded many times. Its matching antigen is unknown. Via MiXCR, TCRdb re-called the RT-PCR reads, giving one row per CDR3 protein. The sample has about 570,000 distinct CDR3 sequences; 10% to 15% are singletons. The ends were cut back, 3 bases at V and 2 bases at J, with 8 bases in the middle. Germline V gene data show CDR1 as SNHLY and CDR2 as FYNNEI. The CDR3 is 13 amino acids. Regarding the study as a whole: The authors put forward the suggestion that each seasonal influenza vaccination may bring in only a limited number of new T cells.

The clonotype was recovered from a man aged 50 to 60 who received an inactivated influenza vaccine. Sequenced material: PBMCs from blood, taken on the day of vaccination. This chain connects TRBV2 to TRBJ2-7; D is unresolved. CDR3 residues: CASSDRIAYEQYF. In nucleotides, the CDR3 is TGTGCCAGCAGTGACCGCATCGCCTACGAGCAGTACTTC.